This record concerns one T cell receptor beta chain sequence. Its binding antigen is unknown. No quality values exist for individual bases; no much larger clone is one base distant. Donors were healthy HIV-negative adults with no recently reported acute infections or vaccinations. Every donor was a Caucasian adult residing in Nashville, Tennessee, USA. Magnetic negative selection was used to enrich CD4+ T cells, after which naive cells were positively selected on CD45RA and the negative fraction became the memory subset. Blood was obtained by leukapheresis, after which PBMCs were separated by Ficoll-Histopaque density gradient centrifugation and cryopreserved in liquid nitrogen vapor phase. Analytical flow cytometry was used to check the purity and quantity of every magnetically sorted T cell population. Genomic DNA was isolated from every sorted fraction and measured by UV absorbance on a Nanodrop 2000c.

These data originate in a study of shared clonotypes between healthy human individuals (TCRdb year 2020). With respect to the entire study: The cohort comprised two women and a few men aged 18 to 49 years. For each donor, three plates each were used for CD4 naive and CD4 memory, two plates were used for CD8 naive, and one plate was used for CD8 memory. Blood TCR repertoires of a handful of healthy adults were deeply sequenced to estimate repertoire size and the extent of clonotype sharing between individuals. To increase sequencing depth and limit assay-specific biases, TCR repertoire library preparation and sequencing were carried out by different laboratories using diverse techniques. Per donor, leukapheresis produced somewhere between about 0.94 and 9.5 billion PBMCs.

Summary of the overall study and its limitations: Rarefaction of sorted-subset datasets indicated incomplete sequencing despite the large sequencing depth. Sampling was restricted to blood, and TCR repertoires in tissue are likely to differ from TCR repertoires in blood. Pairwise subsampling indicated that sequencing depth was expected to affect the degree of clonotype sharing among donors. Larger estimated clonotype richness was generally found for naive subsets than for memory subsets. The small number of donors limited the genetic and exposure-history diversity represented. Compared with non-shared clonotypes, the clonotypes found in all four sorted-subset donors had higher generation probabilities. When several donors were compared, the shared fraction of clonotypes was around 5% for naive CD4, roughly 3.3% for naive CD8, 2.3% for memory CD4, and 0.35% to 0.4% for memory CD8.

TCR CDR3 regions were amplified from genomic DNA by multiplex PCR using the deep immunoSEQ assay. Extracted genomic DNA from each cell subset was distributed evenly across all wells of several immunoSEQ 96-well plates, and each plate was treated as a replicate. For sorted subsets, roughly 200 ng of genomic DNA, equivalent to tens of thousands of T cell genomes, went into each replicate PCR. Purified libraries were quantified with a Qubit 3.0 fluorometer, sized on a Bioanalyzer 2100, and re-quantified with the KAPA Library Quantification kit. Each immunoSEQ 96-well plate was sequenced on its own single-read 150-cycle Illumina NextSeq 550 flow cell. The authors processed their data as follows. Because the immunoSEQ output included only junctional sequences and no quality scores, the filtering could not be the same as the filtering used for full-length reads. To assign V/J genes and CDR3, sequences were annotated using PyIR, a Python wrapper for IgBLAST v1.9, with IMGT germline references. Reads were removed for weak V/J assignments (E-value above 1e-6), missing CDR3, stop codons, out-of-frame junctions, or ambiguous translated residues. V3J clonotypes were defined as sequences sharing an identical inferred V gene, J gene, and CDR3 amino acid sequence. Percentage overlap between repertoires was calculated by dividing the number of shared unique clonotypes by the size of the smaller repertoire. RTK rarefaction, the Chao1 estimator, and Recon v2.1 estimates of unobserved clonotypes were used to assess repertoire richness. For all TCRbeta clonotypes obtained by the gDNA method from a handful of donors, generation probabilities were computed with OLGA. TCRdb's version of the immuneACCESS table is confined to in-frame rearrangements and falls short of the full clone set. An unresolved V gene accounts for under half of the shortfall where checked; the remainder is of unknown origin. Clone size and the V and J calls come from that table; the DNA yielded D and trimming. This sample comprises 950,000 to 1,100,000 clones, roughly 75% of them detected only once. The ten largest clones represent about 1.5% of the sample.

Trimming removed 5 bases from V and 4 bases from J, leaving 11 bases between the germline ends. The germline V gene (reference sequence) supplies CDR1 SEHNR and CDR2 FQNEAQ. The CDR3 contains 13 residues, cysteine and phenylalanine counted. The sequence is cut down to CDR3 DNA, 39 bases in frame from base 1. The sample comprised memory CD4+ T cells sorted from blood. In the paper's terms, the cell subset or site label means: CD45RA-negative fraction. The receptor was derived from a man aged 18-30 years in good health. The chain is assembled from TRBV7-9 and TRBJ2-5; no D gene is confidently identified. Read as DNA, the sequence is TGTGCCAGCAGCCAAGAGTGGAGAGAGACCCAGTACTTC. Translated, it reads CASSQEWRETQYF. Outside the CDR3, residues come from the reference TRBV7-9 and TRBJ2-5 proteins, so the full variable domain is: DTGVSQNPRHKITKRGQNVTFRCDPISEHNRLYWYRQTLGQGPEFLTYFQNEAQLEKSRLLSDRFSAERPKGSFSTLEIQRTEQGDSAMYLCASSQEWRETQYFGPGTRLLVL.